The clone carrying this T cell receptor (beta chain) was observed many times. What it binds is unknown. Patients who underwent sequencing had shown CD8+CD57+ cell expansion by flow cytometry. Acquired aplastic anemia of severe grade affected all patients. This entry belongs to a study of CD8+CD57+ T cells in acquired aplastic anemia. Overall study context: DNA per sorted CD4+ or CD8+ sample ranged roughly 0.19 to 30 ug, averaging roughly 3.2 ug.

The study, taken as a whole, reports: Patients had around 28 CD8+ CDR3 sequences in common with controls (the shared set). Patients did not significantly differ from controls in CD8+ Simpson's diversity.

Investigators profiled TCR beta VDJ and CDR3 from genomic DNA template. TCRdb independently ran MiXCR on the reads; one entry per CDR3 protein. Here the sample spans around 430,000 distinct CDR3 sequences, more than 25% being singletons. The CDR3 is 14 amino acids. V shed 3 bases and J shed 2 bases, with 8 bases lying between them. The germline CDR1 and CDR2 sequences are SEHNR and FQNEAQ (reference sequence). V usage is TRBV7-9 and J usage is TRBJ1-5; D is perhaps TRBD1 (5 bases). The sequencing sample was made of sorted CD4+, CD8+, or CD8+CD57+ T cells (not recorded which) from PBMCs. This TCR came from a human donor with aplastic anemia. The CDR3 nucleotides are TGTGCCAGCAGCTTGGGGCAGGGCAATCAGCCCCAGCATTTT. It codes for CASSLGQGNQPQHF. Filled out from reference TRBV7-9 and TRBJ1-5, the complete variable domain reads DTGVSQNPRHKITKRGQNVTFRCDPISEHNRLYWYRQTLGQGPEFLTYFQNEAQLEKSRLLSDRFSAERPKGSFSTLEIQRTEQGDSAMYLCASSLGQGNQPQHFGDGTRLSIL.